One and the same sample provided the 26 T cell receptor beta chains below, sequenced in a study of T cells in women clearing cervical HPV infection. Repertoires were generated with immunoSEQ multiplex PCR, while TCRdb's copy carries only in-frame clones and drops some. This repertoire includes 40,000 to 55,000 clones. Sequencing was performed on blood buffy coat. Receptors originate from a woman between 18 and 70 years old with a cervical HPV16 infection that either progressed to CIN3+ or cleared (not recorded which).

For this clone: The missing CDR3 end, 3 residues past where the read stops, is filled in from the germline J gene. The chain uses TRBV28 and TRBJ1-6; the match to TRBD1 covers 8 bases. Germline CDR1 MDHEN, CDR2 SYDVKM. CDR3 size: 14 residues. The V segment lost 6 bases and the J segment 9 bases; nucleotides outside the gene matches: 7. This CDR3 reads CASRIGQGLSPLHF. The CDR3 bases that were read are TGTGCCAGCAGAATTGGACAGGGCCTTTCACCC.

Comment on this clone: The CDR3 goes on 3 residues after the read ends, and that part is filled in from the germline J gene. The chain has TRBV10-3 and TRBJ1-6; the match to TRBD1 covers 8 bases. Germline CDR1 is ENHRY and CDR2 is SYGVKD. The ends lost 10 bases at V and 9 bases at J; junction bases unmatched: 8. The CDR3 spans 13 residues. CDR3 region: CATVGTGGSPLHF. The CDR3 bases that were read are TGTGCCACCGTGGGGACAGGCGGTTCACCC.

Worth noting for this clone: The read terminates 3 residues ahead of where the CDR3 ends, so the germline J gene completes it. The chain employs TRBV19 and TRBJ2-5; 8 bases fit TRBD2. In germline, CDR1 is LNHDA, CDR2 SQIVND (reference sequence). The CDR3 runs to 13 residues. The V and J ends lost 5 bases and 6 bases, in that order; junction bases with no gene match: 5. The CDR3 sequence: CASSRGGSKTQYF. CDR3 DNA (partial): TGTGCCAGTAGTCGCGGGGGGTCTAAGACC.

Worth noting for this clone: Coverage ceases 3 residues before the CDR3 finishes, and the germline J gene fills in the end. The genes are TRBV14 and TRBJ2-5; D may be TRBD2 (6 bases). The V gene lost 3 bases and the J gene lost 2 bases, with 13 bases spanning the gap. Germline lookup yields CDR1 SGHDN and CDR2 FVKESK. The CDR3 sequence is 15 residues long. The CDR3 bases that were read are TGTGCCAGCAGCCAGGGACTTAGCCAGCAAGAGACC. The encoded protein is CASSQGLSQQET. The full CDR3 protein reads CASSQGLSQQETQYF.

Worth noting for this clone: The CDR3 goes on 3 residues after the read ends, and that part is filled in from the germline J gene. V is TRBV28 and J is TRBJ1-5, with 8 nucleotides matching TRBD1. Germline values: CDR1 MDHEN, CDR2 SYDVKM. The CDR3 totals 14 residues. The chain's CDR3 is CASSFPGTGDPQHF. CDR3 DNA (partial): TGTGCCAGCAGTTTCCCCGGGACAGGTGATCCC.

Notes on this clone: The sequence runs out 3 residues before the end of the CDR3; the remainder is reconstructed from the germline J gene. This chain uses TRBV11-3 with TRBJ2-1, with D uncertain. In germline, CDR1 is SGHNT, CDR2 YENEEA. Trimming took off 4 bases at V and 0 bases at J, with 10 bases between the two ends. The CDR3 is 15 residues long. The CDR3 spells CASSSTLGSYNEQFF. Partial CDR3 DNA: TGTGCCAGCAGCTCGACTTTGGGCTCCTACAATGAG.

Of note for this clone: The missing CDR3 end, 3 residues past where the read stops, is filled in from the germline J gene. The chain carries TRBV19 and TRBJ1-2; D unresolved. CDR1 is LNHDA and CDR2 is SQIVND in the germline V gene (reference sequence). The CDR3 is made up of 11 amino acids. The DNA read from the CDR3 is TGTGCCAGTAGGGCGGGCGTCAAC. Its translation: CASRAGVN. In full, the CDR3 reads CASRAGVNYTF.

About this clone: The CDR3 goes on 3 residues after the read ends, and that part is filled in from the germline J gene. The chain has TRBV20-1 and TRBJ1-1, with unresolved D. This CDR3 region has 13 residues. Trimming took off 1 base at V and 1 base at J, with 7 bases between the two ends. CDR1 and CDR2 from the germline V gene are DFQATT and SNEGSKA (reference sequence). Incomplete CDR3 DNA: TGCAGTGCTAGAGGCGCGTGGAACACTGAA. Translating it yields CSARGAWNTE. The CDR3 reads in full as CSARGAWNTEAFF.

As regards this clone: The read gets to within 3 residues of the CDR3 end, and the germline J gene fills in the rest. This rearrangement joins TRBV5-1 to TRBJ2-7, with TRBD1 matching 9 bases. The V gene's germline CDR1 is SGHRS and CDR2 YFSETQ. V lost 2 bases to trimming and J lost 5 bases; unmatched junction nucleotides: 5. The CDR3 runs to 14 residues. The CDR3 bases that were read are TGCGCCAGCAGCTTACAGGGGGCCTTTGACGAG. Its protein is CASSLQGAFDE. Given in full, the CDR3 is CASSLQGAFDEQYF.

Of note for this clone: Read sequence stops 3 residues before the CDR3 end, and the germline J gene provides the missing end. The chain carries TRBV7-9 and TRBJ2-5; D could derive from TRBD1 or TRBD2 (7 bases each). Germline lookup yields CDR1 SEHNR and CDR2 FQNEAQ (reference sequence). Trimming stripped 7 bases from V and 5 bases from J, with 20 bases between. The CDR3 spans 15 residues. CDR3: CASNPHTGEGETQYF. The DNA read from the CDR3 is TGTGCCAGCAACCCACACACAGGGGAGGGGGAGACC.

Points on this clone: The sequenced fragment ends 3 residues before the CDR3 boundary, so the rest is inferred from the germline J gene. The chain links TRBV5-1 to TRBJ2-1; D might be TRBD2 (5 bases). The germline V gene encodes CDR1 SGHRS and CDR2 YFSETQ. Trimming cost V 4 bases and J 1 base, with 15 bases left between them. The CDR3 contains 16 residues. CDR3: CASSERSRVSYNEQFF. The sequenced part of the CDR3 DNA is TGCGCCAGCAGCGAACGGTCGAGGGTTTCCTACAATGAG. The full variable domain, in which reference TRBV5-1 and TRBJ2-1 provide the parts outside the CDR3, is KAGVTQTPRYLIKTRGQQVTLSCSPISGHRSVSWYQQTPGQGLQFLFEYFSETQRNKGNFPGRFSGRQFSNSRSEMNVSTLELGDSALYLCASSERSRVSYNEQFFGPGTRLTVL.

Turning to this clone: The sequenced fragment ends 3 residues before the CDR3 boundary, so the rest is inferred from the germline J gene. The rearrangement joins TRBV7-2 to TRBJ2-3; D gene ambiguous. Trimming shortened V by 5 bases and J by 3 bases, and 9 bases separated the two germline ends. This CDR3 is 13 amino acids long. Germline V CDR1 and CDR2: SGHTA, FQGNSA. CDR3 region: CASSTRQTDTQYF. Incomplete CDR3 DNA: TGTGCCAGCAGCACCCGACAAACAGATACG.

A remark on this clone: The CDR3 end lies 3 residues beyond the end of the read and is filled in from the germline J gene. The chain employs TRBV29-1 and TRBJ1-1; D not resolved. This CDR3 region has 14 residues. Germline loops: CDR1 SQVTM, CDR2 ANQGSEA. V lost 4 bases and J 3 bases, leaving 15 bases between the germline ends. The DNA read from the CDR3 is TGCAGCGTTGGCGGAACGGGTACGGACACTGAA. Translating it yields CSVGGTGTDTE. The whole CDR3 is CSVGGTGTDTEAFF.

In regard to this clone: The CDR3 goes on 3 residues after the read ends, and that part is filled in from the germline J gene. The chain employs TRBV2 and TRBJ2-3; TRBD2 matches 7 bases. CDR1 SNHLY and CDR2 FYNNEI come from the germline V gene. The length of the CDR3 is 14 residues. The V and J ends lost 7 bases and 2 bases, in that order; junction bases with no gene match: 6. CDR3 amino acids: CASKQSGATDTQYF. The sequenced part of the CDR3 DNA is TGTGCCAGCAAACAAAGCGGGGCCACAGATACG.

Concerning this clone itself: The CDR3 end lies 3 residues beyond the end of the read and is filled in from the germline J gene. J is TRBJ2-3 and V is TRBV19, with 8 bases identical to TRBD1. CDR1 and CDR2 (germline): LNHDA, SQIVND (reference sequence). The CDR3 is 14 amino acids. The CDR3 spells CASSIQGARETQYF. CDR3 DNA (partial): TGTGCCAGTAGTATTCAGGGGGCCAGAGAGACG.

As for this clone: The CDR3 end lies 3 residues beyond the end of the read and is filled in from the germline J gene. The same CDR3 can be traced to other DNA sequences in this sample. V and J are TRBV29-1 and TRBJ2-1, with 10 bases aligning to TRBD2. J lost 6 bases, V lost 3 bases, and 2 bases had no gene match. This CDR3 region has 13 residues. CDR1 SQVTM and CDR2 ANQGSEA come from the germline V gene. CDR3 amino acids: CSVERTSGNEQFF. The CDR3 bases that were read are TGCAGCGTTGAGCGGACTAGCGGCAATGAG.

This chain's CDR3 is CSARRRYRGLGPQETQYF. CDR3 DNA (partial): TGCAGTGCTAGAAGACGGTACAGGGGGCTTGGACCCCAAGAGACC. The gene calls are TRBV20-1 and TRBJ2-5, with 9 bases identical to TRBD1. The read stops 3 residues short of the end of the CDR3; the missing end is completed from the germline J gene. The CDR3 has 18 amino acids. The germline gives CDR1 DFQATT, CDR2 SNEGSKA (reference sequence). V was pared by 2 bases and J by 1 base, with 14 bases of the junction left unmatched.

Comment on this clone: From the germline J gene comes the end of the CDR3, since the read stops 3 residues before it. This rearrangement joins TRBV20-1 to TRBJ1-1, with TRBD1 matching over 9 bases. The CDR3 is 14 amino acids. Trimming at V came to 8 bases and at J to 2 bases, leaving 9 bases not matched to a gene. Germline CDR1 DFQATT, CDR2 SNEGSKA (reference sequence). Here the CDR3 reads CSLRPGQGNTEAFF. Partial CDR3 DNA: TGCAGTCTCCGACCGGGACAGGGTAACACTGAA.

On this clone itself: The read comes to an end 3 residues before the CDR3 does, leaving the germline J gene to fill in the end. The chain recombines TRBV27 with TRBJ2-7; 7 bases are shared with TRBD1. Germline trimming cut 4 bases from V and 6 bases from J; bases unmatched to any gene: 9. CDR1 is MNHEY, CDR2 SMNVEV, per germline (reference sequence). The CDR3 spans 14 residues. The part of the CDR3 DNA that was read is TGTGCCAGCAGTTCCCCGAACAGGGGCGGCGAG. It encodes CASSSPNRGGE. The full CDR3 sequence reads CASSSPNRGGEQYF.

Regarding this clone: Coverage ceases 3 residues before the CDR3 finishes, and the germline J gene fills in the end. The chain links TRBV6-1 to TRBJ2-3; maybe TRBD1 (6 bases). The CDR3 has 14 residues. The V gene's germline CDR1 is MNHNS and CDR2 SASEGT. CDR3 protein: CASSGSGGQETQYF. The covered CDR3 bases are TGTGCCAGCAGTGGGTCTGGGGGACAAGAGACG.

As regards this clone: Coverage ceases 3 residues before the CDR3 finishes, and the germline J gene fills in the end. The J gene is TRBJ2-4, the V gene TRBV12-3 or TRBV12-4; tentative D call: TRBD2 (6 bases). The CDR3 covers 16 residues. V was pared by 3 bases and J by 5 bases, with 17 bases between. CDR3 amino acids: CASSFGSPWGENIQYF. The DNA read from the CDR3 is TGTGCCAGCAGTTTCGGGAGCCCGTGGGGGGAAAACATT.

CDR3 loop: CASSLLPGAEAFF. The part of the CDR3 DNA that was read is TGTGCCAGCAGCTTATTACCCGGGGCTGAA. The V call is TRBV7-3, the J call TRBJ1-1, with D hard to call. The read halts 3 residues ahead of the CDR3 end, with the missing end drawn from the germline J gene. The CDR3 has 13 amino acids. Germline CDR1 and CDR2: SGHTA and FQGTGA. Trimming left V 2 bases short and J 6 bases short, with 10 bases between.

Note on this clone: The DNA ends 3 residues before the CDR3 does, and the rest of the CDR3 is filled in from the germline J gene. This sequence joins TRBV7-2 and TRBJ2-7, with 14 bases matching TRBD2. The germline gives CDR1 SGHTA, CDR2 FQGNSA. This CDR3 is 17 amino acids long. V dropped 0 bases and J dropped 4; count of bases not matched to a gene: 5. The CDR3 DNA, read in part, is TGTGCCAGCAGCTTAGCGACTAGCGGGGGGGCGATATACGAG. It specifies CASSLATSGGAIYE. The full CDR3 is CASSLATSGGAIYEQYF.

As to this clone: Other DNA sequences in this specimen translate into the identical CDR3. CDR3 bases read: TGTGCCAGCAGTTCAACAGGGGGCGCCGGAGAGGGA. Amino acids: CASSSTGGAGEG. The complete CDR3 protein is CASSSTGGAGEGYTF. The chain couples TRBV7-3 to TRBJ1-2, with 9 positions matching TRBD1. The DNA ends 3 residues before the CDR3 does, and the rest of the CDR3 is filled in from the germline J gene. From germline, CDR1 is SGHTA and CDR2 FQGTGA. CDR3 length equals 15 residues. The variable domain in full, with the rest retrieved from reference TRBV7-3 and TRBJ1-2, is GAGVSQTPSNKVTEKGKYVELRCDPISGHTALYWYRQSLGQGPEFLIYFQGTGAADDSGLPNDRFFAVRPEGSVSTLKIQRTERGDSAVYLCASSSTGGAGEGYTFGSGTRLTVV.

Comments on this clone: The read ends 3 residues before the CDR3 terminus; that terminus is restored from the germline J gene. V usage is TRBV12-5 and J usage is TRBJ1-3; perhaps TRBD1 as D (6 bases). Germline CDR1 and CDR2: LGHNT and FRNRAP. CDR3 size: 14 residues. The V end lost 5 bases, the J end lost 9 bases, and 17 bases lay between the germline ends. The CDR3 is CASGLQQGGGTIYF. The part of the CDR3 DNA that was read is TGTGCTAGTGGTCTCCAACAGGGAGGAGGCACC.

To note about this clone: The CDR3 end lies 3 residues beyond the end of the read and is filled in from the germline J gene. The V and J genes are TRBV5-6 and TRBJ2-5; TRBD2 aligns across 11 bases. This CDR3 is built from 15 residues. After removal of 2 bases from V and 5 bases from J, the junction contained 5 bases not matched to a gene. The V gene's germline CDR1 is SGHDT and CDR2 YYEEEE. CDR3 sequence: CASSFSGGAWETQYF. The CDR3 bases that were read are TGTGCCAGCAGCTTTAGCGGGGGGGCCTGGGAGACC.